This T cell receptor (beta chain) was profiled in a study of T cells in women clearing cervical HPV infection. Study background: Control women cleared a single incident HPV16 infection within 12 months. Blood came at first lesion visit for cases, post-clearance for controls.

Per germline, CDR1 SGHRS and CDR2 YFSETQ. The CDR3 is 16 residues long. The V and J ends lost 5 bases and 2 bases respectively, with 19 bases between them. Clones were sequenced by immunoSEQ multiplex PCR, and TCRdb holds only the in-frame ones, with some missing. This sample lists approximately 22,000 clones; its ten largest clones have around a tenth. Turning to this clone: The read stops 3 residues short of the end of the CDR3; the missing end is completed from the germline J gene.

Each participant carried one incident cervical HPV16 infection only. Sequenced sample: blood buffy coat. The chain employs TRBV5-1 and TRBJ2-5; a weak D match, TRBD1 (6 bases). This TCR derives from a woman between 18 and 75 years old with a cervical HPV16 infection that either progressed to CIN3+ or cleared (not recorded which). The DNA read from the CDR3 is TGCGCCAGCAGATCGACACAACAGGGCATACAAGAGACC. Translation gives CASRSTQQGIQET. Given in full, the CDR3 is CASRSTQQGIQETQYF.